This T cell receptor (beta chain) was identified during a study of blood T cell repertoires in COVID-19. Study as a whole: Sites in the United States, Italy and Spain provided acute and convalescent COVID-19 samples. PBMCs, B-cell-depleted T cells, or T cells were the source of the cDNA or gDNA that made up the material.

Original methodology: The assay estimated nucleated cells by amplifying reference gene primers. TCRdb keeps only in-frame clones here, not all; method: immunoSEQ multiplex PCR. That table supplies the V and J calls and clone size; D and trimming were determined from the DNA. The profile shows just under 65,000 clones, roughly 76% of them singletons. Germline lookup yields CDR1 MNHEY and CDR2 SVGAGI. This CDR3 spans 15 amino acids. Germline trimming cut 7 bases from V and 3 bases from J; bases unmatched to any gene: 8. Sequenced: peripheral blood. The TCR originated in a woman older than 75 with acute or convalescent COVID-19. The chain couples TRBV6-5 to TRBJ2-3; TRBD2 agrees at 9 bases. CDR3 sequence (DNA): TGTGCCAGCACTGGGGGTAGCGGGAGAACAGATACGCAGTATTTT. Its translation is CASTGGSGRTDTQYF.